Below, 22 T cell receptor beta chains from the same sample are listed, as sequenced in a study of regulatory T cells in long-lasting Graves disease. HTBI primers from iRepertoire and Arm-PCR of CDR3 regions yielded the TCR beta libraries. Via MiXCR, TCRdb re-called the multiplex PCR reads, giving one row per CDR3 protein. The sample contains 500,000 to 800,000 distinct CDR3 sequences, 25% to 30% of which appear only once. The time point: persistent/refractory GD, antithyroid drugs over 5 years with positive TRAb. Researchers made the TCR library from RNA that was extracted from PBMCs. This specimen consisted of peripheral blood mononuclear cells (PBMCs), obtained when the disease was refractory, from a patient treated with antithyroid drugs. The source is a female donor with Graves disease.

The CDR3 loop reads CASSLEGFGEPQHF. The CDR3 DNA reads TGCGCCAGCAGCTTGGAGGGATTCGGCGAACCCCAGCATTTT. This rearrangement joins TRBV5-1 to TRBJ1-5; D remains ambiguous. Germline V gene lookup returns CDR1 SGHRS and CDR2 YFSETQ. CDR3 length equals 14 residues. The V gene lost 0 bases and the J gene lost 10 bases, with 14 bases spanning the gap.

This clonotype was counted between two and nine times. V gene TRBV28 combines with J gene TRBJ2-7; a possible D gene is TRBD1 (5 bases). Trimming shortened V by 7 bases and J by 7 bases, and 11 bases separated the two germline ends. The germline V gene has CDR1 MDHEN and CDR2 SYDVKM. This CDR3 is built from 11 residues. The CDR3 sequence: CASTAGWEQYF. The CDR3 bases are TGTGCCAGCACCGCAGGGTGGGAGCAGTACTTC.

The sample holds a few counts of this clonotype. The chain has TRBV11-2 and TRBJ1-6; D possibly corresponds to TRBD1 (5 bases). From germline, CDR1 is SGHAT and CDR2 FQNNGV. The CDR3 consists of 17 residues. V gave up 4 bases and J gave up 0 bases, with 13 bases separating them. This CDR3 reads CASSSSGGSSYNSPLHF. The CDR3 region has the DNA TGTGCCAGCAGCTCTAGTGGGGGGAGCTCCTATAATTCACCCCTCCACTTT.

The chain is built from TRBV11-2 and TRBJ1-2; D is unresolved. This CDR3 comprises 14 residues. Between the trimmed V and J ends, which lost 5 bases and 8 bases, there was a span of 18 bases. In germline, CDR1 is SGHAT, CDR2 FQNNGV. CDR3 protein: CASSHSGWAEGYTF. The CDR3 bases are TGTGCCAGCAGCCATTCTGGGTGGGCTGAAGGCTACACCTTC.

This chain connects TRBV20-1 to TRBJ2-5; TRBD1 or TRBD2 may be the D gene (5 bases each). V lost 0 bases, J lost 5 bases, and 13 bases lay in between. CDR3 length: 14 residues. Per germline, CDR1 DFQATT and CDR2 SNEGSKA (reference sequence). CDR3 sequence: CSARDWGSPETQYF. CDR3 in DNA: TGCAGTGCTAGAGATTGGGGGAGCCCTGAGACCCAGTACTTC.

This clonotype has a count of ten or more. The chain employs TRBV28 and TRBJ1-2; D call uncertain. The CDR3 contains 12 residues. Germline V gene data show CDR1 as MDHEN and CDR2 as SYDVKM. Trimming stripped 4 bases from V and 5 bases from J, with 8 bases between. CDR3 protein: CASSYQQYGYTF. The CDR3 region has the DNA TGTGCCAGCAGTTATCAACAGTATGGCTACACCTTC.

J is TRBJ1-1 and V is TRBV29-1; D possibly corresponds to TRBD1 (5 bases). Germline lookup yields CDR1 SQVTM and CDR2 ANQGSEA. Trimming pared 7 bases from V and 4 bases from J, leaving 16 bases between. This CDR3 comprises 13 residues. The CDR3 nucleotides read TGCAGCGCCCTGGACGGGGCGGGCACTGAAGCTTTCTTT. It yields the protein CSALDGAGTEAFF.

This chain links TRBV5-1 with TRBJ2-6; D is unclear. This CDR3 contains 14 residues. V was pared by 3 bases and J by 4 bases, with 8 bases between. Germline CDR1 reads SGHRS; CDR2 reads YFSETQ. The CDR3 DNA reads TGCGCCAGCAGCTCGTTCTCCGGGGCCAACGTCCTGACTTTC. Its protein is CASSSFSGANVLTF.

This clonotype was seen more than once but under ten times. The chain combines TRBV11-2 with TRBJ1-2; 7 bases map to TRBD1. Trimming removed 2 bases from V and 3 bases from J; junction bases left unmatched: 12. CDR1 and CDR2 from the germline V gene are SGHAT and FQNNGV. This CDR3 contains 17 residues. DNA of the CDR3: TGTGCCAGCAGCTTAAGTCCCCGACAGGGCTGGGACTATGGCTACACCTTC. It specifies CASSLSPRQGWDYGYTF.

The J gene is TRBJ1-1, the V gene TRBV20-1; no clear D gene. Germline CDR1 and CDR2: DFQATT and SNEGSKA (reference sequence). The CDR3 contains 13 residues. The V and J ends lost 6 bases and 1 base respectively, with 12 bases between them. In nucleotides, the CDR3 is TGCAGTGCCAAAGTCCGAGCGAACACTGAAGCTTTCTTT. Translation gives CSAKVRANTEAFF.

CDR3 bases: TGTGCCTGGAGTGTACCAGGGCCCTATGGCTACACCTTC. Its translation: CAWSVPGPYGYTF. The V gene is TRBV30, the J gene TRBJ1-2; D perhaps matches TRBD1 (5 bases). Germline loops: CDR1 GTSNPN, CDR2 SVGIG (reference sequence). V was shortened by 0 bases and J by 4 bases, with 9 bases between the two germline ends. The CDR3 length is 13 residues.

This clonotype came up a few times. This chain connects TRBV27 to TRBJ1-1, with no clear D. Between the trimmed V and J ends, which lost 1 base and 1 base, there was a span of 10 bases. The CDR3 is 15 residues long. The V gene's germline CDR1 is MNHEY and CDR2 SMNVEV (reference sequence). The CDR3 protein is CASSLYPGRNTEAFF. CDR3 DNA: TGTGCCAGCAGTTTATATCCGGGAAGGAACACTGAAGCTTTCTTT.

This chain links TRBV20-1 with TRBJ1-5; D unresolved. This CDR3 spans 12 amino acids. V was cut by 6 bases and J by 0 bases, with 6 bases left in between. The germline V gene has CDR1 DFQATT and CDR2 SNEGSKA (reference sequence). As DNA, the CDR3 is TGCAGTGCCACGGATAGCAATCAGCCCCAGCATTTT. It is translated as CSATDSNQPQHF.

The rearrangement links TRBV11-2 to TRBJ2-7; 8 bases are a match to TRBD2. With 6 bases clipped from V and 5 bases from J, the junction kept 9 bases outside the gene matches. The CDR3 contains 14 residues. Germline CDR1 is SGHAT and CDR2 is FQNNGV. In DNA form, the CDR3 reads TGTGCCAGCAGTCCCAGCGGGAGTTTCGACGAGCAGTACTTC. Amino acids: CASSPSGSFDEQYF. Using reference TRBV11-2 and TRBJ2-7 for the parts outside the CDR3, the full variable domain is EAGVAQSPRYKIIEKRQSVAFWCNPISGHATLYWYQQILGQGPKLLIQFQNNGVVDDSQLPKDRFSAERLKGVDSTLKIQPAKLEDSAVYLCASSPSGSFDEQYFGPGTRLTVT.

The chain recombines TRBV11-2 with TRBJ1-4; no definite D call. Deletions cut 5 bases from V and 8 bases from J, with 12 bases between. Germline V gene sequence: CDR1 SGHAT, CDR2 FQNNGV. The CDR3 runs 13 residues. The CDR3 nucleotides are TGTGCCAGCAGCCAAATTCCGGGGGAAAAACTGTTTTTT. Protein product: CASSQIPGEKLFF. The full variable domain, rest sourced from reference TRBV11-2 and TRBJ1-4, is EAGVAQSPRYKIIEKRQSVAFWCNPISGHATLYWYQQILGQGPKLLIQFQNNGVVDDSQLPKDRFSAERLKGVDSTLKIQPAKLEDSAVYLCASSQIPGEKLFFGSGTQLSVL.

The V gene is TRBV5-1, the J gene TRBJ1-2; TRBD1 matches 9 bases. Trimming at V came to 4 bases and at J to 5 bases, leaving 12 bases not matched to a gene. The CDR3 is 16 residues long. CDR1 SGHRS and CDR2 YFSETQ come from the germline V gene. The CDR3 bases are TGCGCCAGCAGCCGGGGACAGGGCATGTCCTTTTATGGCTACACCTTC. Encoded protein: CASSRGQGMSFYGYTF.

This sequence joins TRBV12-3 or TRBV12-4 and TRBJ1-3; D is ambiguous. V lost 3 bases to trimming and J lost 0 bases, with 6 bases between them. This CDR3 is 14 amino acids long. CDR3 DNA sequence: TGTGCCAGCAGTTTTCTGACCTCTGGAAACACCATATATTTT. Encoded protein: CASSFLTSGNTIYF.

V usage is TRBV20-1 and J usage is TRBJ2-7; TRBD1 might be the D (5 bases). V dropped 6 bases and J dropped 0 bases, with 15 bases sitting between them. The CDR3 has 14 amino acids. CDR1 DFQATT and CDR2 SNEGSKA come from the germline V gene (reference sequence). The CDR3, as DNA: TGCAGTGCCCCACCCAGGGTGAGCTCCTACGAGCAGTACTTC. Protein product: CSAPPRVSSYEQYF.

The J gene is TRBJ1-1, the V gene TRBV9; a weak D match, TRBD1 (6 bases). The CDR3 runs 14 residues. With 1 base removed from V and 5 bases from J, the gap between germline ends came to 12 bases. CDR1 SGDLS and CDR2 YYNGEE come from the germline V gene. CDR3 in amino acids: CASSVRGGGTEAFF. In nucleotides, the CDR3 is TGTGCCAGCAGCGTAAGAGGAGGGGGGACTGAAGCTTTCTTT. Variable domain in full (rest from reference TRBV9 and TRBJ1-1): DSGVTQTPKHLITATGQRVTLRCSPRSGDLSVYWYQQSLDQGLQFLIQYYNGEERAKGNILERFSAQQFPDLHSELNLSSLELGDSALYFCASSVRGGGTEAFFGQGTRLTVV.

This clonotype was seen a handful of times. J is TRBJ1-1 and V is TRBV20-1, with D tentatively TRBD1 (6 bases). CDR3 length: 16 residues. The germline V gene encodes CDR1 DFQATT and CDR2 SNEGSKA (reference sequence). Trimming pared 0 bases from V and 2 bases from J, leaving 16 bases between. DNA of the CDR3: TGCAGTGCTAGAGATTCGGAGAGGGGGGACAACACTGAAGCTTTCTTT. It yields the protein CSARDSERGDNTEAFF.

This clonotype occurred many times. This chain links TRBV10-3 with TRBJ1-5; D is uncertain. V was shortened by 4 bases and J by 4 bases, with 11 bases between the two germline ends. This CDR3 region has 14 residues. The germline V gene encodes CDR1 ENHRY and CDR2 SYGVKD. As DNA, the CDR3 is TGTGCCATCAGTGCCGGACGGGGTAATCAGCCCCAGCATTTT. As protein: CAISAGRGNQPQHF.

Comment on this clonotype: The junction and the germline gene differ at one end; a read error may be behind it. The J gene is TRBJ1-1, the V gene TRBV28; D is unresolved. Germline V gene sequence: CDR1 MDHEN, CDR2 SYDVKM. The CDR3 length is 14 residues. CDR3 loop: CASSFTGLNTEASF. In DNA, the CDR3 is TGTGCCAGCAGTTTCACGGGCCTAAACACTGAAGCTTCCTTT.